This T cell receptor beta chain derives from a study of PD-L1 blockade in urothelial cancer. Across the study: Dosed intravenously at 1,200 mg every 3 weeks, atezolizumab was initiated by patients around 2014. A median of roughly 150,000 T cells was found in the blood samples.

Patients yielded 1 to 8 samples each, pretreatment and on-treatment. Every PCR was spiked with synthetic TCR analog templates. Only in-frame clones appear in the TCRdb table, and some are missing; sequencing was by immunoSEQ multiplex PCR. The sample has about 72,000 clones, 80% to 85% seen once; the top ten hold 4.7%. Source: PBMCs, taken around atezolizumab (anti-PD-L1) treatment. The receptor was derived from a man between 65 and 85 years old with urothelial cancer.

The CDR3, as DNA: TGTGCCAGCAGTGTCAAAACAGGGGGAGGTAATGAAAAACTGTTTTTT. Amino acid sequence: CASSVKTGGGNEKLFF. The V gene is TRBV6-1, the J gene TRBJ1-4, with 8 bases aligning to TRBD1. This CDR3 has 16 residues. CDR1 and CDR2 (germline): MNHNS, SASEGT. Trimming at V came to 4 bases and at J to 4 bases, leaving 8 bases not matched to a gene.